These 30 T cell receptor beta chains originate from one sample sequenced in a study of OX40 agonist ivuxolimab in advanced cancers. Method: immunoSEQ multiplex PCR; TCRdb's copy keeps in-frame clones and lacks some. The table includes tens of thousands of clones, 86% detected once. The source material was CD4+ or CD8+ T cells sorted from blood, sampled in a trial of the OX40 agonist ivuxolimab. The receptors come from an adult with an advanced solid tumor such as melanoma, head and neck, liver or kidney cancer.

The chain recombines TRBV28 with TRBJ1-1; D is unresolved. Germline CDR1 MDHEN, CDR2 SYDVKM. The CDR3 totals 12 residues. Trimming removed 7 bases from V and 4 bases from J, with 10 bases in between. This chain's CDR3 is CASKELGTEAFF. The CDR3 DNA reads TGTGCCAGCAAAGAACTGGGCACTGAAGCTTTCTTT.

This clone was seen more than once but under ten times. The chain combines TRBV6-1 with TRBJ1-2; D gene unclear. The V and J ends lost 7 bases and 8 bases respectively, with 23 bases between them. CDR1 is MNHNS, CDR2 SASEGT, per germline. The CDR3 runs to 15 residues. The CDR3 DNA reads TGTGCCAGCATTGAGAGGGCTGTCAAAACCAGGGGCTACACCTTC. Its protein product is CASIERAVKTRGYTF.

This chain connects TRBV5-4 to TRBJ2-5, with 9 bases lining up with TRBD2. CDR3 length: 16 amino acids. Germline-derived CDR1 and CDR2 are SGHNT and YYREEE (reference sequence). V shed 1 base and J 5 bases; nucleotides not matched to a gene: 9. In nucleotides, the CDR3 is TGTGCCAGCAGCTTGTTTCGCGGGGGGGCAGTGGAGACCCAGTACTTC. Its protein product is CASSLFRGGAVETQYF.

The rearrangement joins TRBV11-3 to TRBJ1-1; D is possibly TRBD1 (5 bases). Germline V CDR1 and CDR2: SGHNT, YENEEA. Trimming removed 2 bases at V and 1 base at J, with 8 bases between. This CDR3 spans 14 amino acids. CDR3 DNA: TGTGCCAGCAGCTTAAGGGGCACGAACACTGAAGCTTTCTTT. Translated: CASSLRGTNTEAFF.

The chain has TRBV6-5 and TRBJ2-2; no clear D gene. V lost 6 bases to trimming and J lost 7 bases, with 9 bases between them. CDR1 and CDR2 from the germline V gene are MNHEY and SVGAGI. CDR3 length equals 12 residues. The CDR3 sequence is CASRREFGELFF. The DNA of the CDR3 is TGTGCCAGCAGAAGGGAATTCGGGGAGCTGTTTTTT.

This clone was recorded once. This chain joins TRBV27 and TRBJ1-5; 10 bases are shared with TRBD1. This CDR3 has 14 residues. Germline CDR1 is MNHEY and CDR2 is SMNVEV (reference sequence). The J segment lost 6 bases and the V segment lost 2 bases, leaving 1 base of the junction unmatched. The DNA for the CDR3 is TGTGCCAGCAGTTTAGGGGACAGGGGTCAGCCCCAGCATTTT. Translating it yields CASSLGDRGQPQHF.

This chain joins TRBV21-1 and TRBJ2-7; the D call in the table, TRBD1, was not verified against the DNA. TRBV21-1 is an annotated pseudogene. CDR3 length equals 16 residues. Here the CDR3 DNA reads TGTGCCAGCAGCAAAGTCGCCAGGGGGGAGAAATACGAGCAGTACTTC. Translation: CASSKVARGEKYEQYF.

CDR3 in amino acids: CASSIEGGLEEKLFF. As DNA, the CDR3 is TGCGCCAGCAGCATTGAAGGGGGTTTGGAGGAAAAACTGTTTTTT. This chain connects TRBV5-1 to TRBJ1-4, with D tentatively TRBD1 (6 bases). The V end was cut by 4 bases, the J end by 8 bases, with 18 bases between. Germline V gene lookup returns CDR1 SGHRS and CDR2 YFSETQ. There are 15 residues in the CDR3.

The genes are TRBV5-5 and TRBJ1-3, with D possibly being TRBD1 (5 bases). This CDR3 contains 15 residues. V was shortened by 4 bases and J by 4 bases, with 15 bases between the two germline ends. The germline gives CDR1 SGHKS, CDR2 YYEKEE (reference sequence). DNA of the CDR3: TGTGCCAGCAGCGTGACGGGGCTGGGGGGAAACACCATATATTTT. Encoded protein: CASSVTGLGGNTIYF.

The chain has TRBV7-2 and TRBJ1-6; 9 bases align to TRBD1. The V gene's germline CDR1 is SGHTA and CDR2 FQGNSA. J was trimmed by 9 bases and V by 5 bases; bases with no gene match: 8. The CDR3 totals 15 residues. This chain's CDR3 is CASSPTDRGSSPLHF. The CDR3, as DNA: TGTGCCAGCAGCCCTACAGACAGGGGGAGTTCACCCCTCCACTTT.

The chain carries TRBV6-1 and TRBJ2-1; 10 nucleotides line up with TRBD2. CDR3 length equals 13 residues. Germline CDR1 and CDR2: MNHNS and SASEGT. V lost 5 bases and J lost 7; bases outside the gene matches: 2. The CDR3 DNA is TGTGCCAGCAGTCGGACTAGCGGAAATGAGCAGTTCTTC. This sequence encodes CASSRTSGNEQFF.

This chain uses TRBV21-1 with TRBJ1-1. TRBV21-1 is recorded as a pseudogene. The CDR3 length is 15 residues. The CDR3, as DNA: TGTGCCAGCAGCCCTCATCTCTGGGGGGACACTGAAGCTTTCTTT. Translating it yields CASSPHLWGDTEAFF.

This chain connects TRBV5-5 to TRBJ2-2; D is ambiguous. Trimming cost V 6 bases and J 3 bases, with 18 bases left between them. The CDR3 covers 16 residues. Germline values: CDR1 SGHKS, CDR2 YYEKEE (reference sequence). This chain's CDR3 is CASIPGLNLDTGELFF. Written as DNA, the CDR3 is TGTGCCAGCATCCCCGGGCTGAACCTCGACACCGGGGAGCTGTTTTTT.

The genes are TRBV5-6 and TRBJ2-1; TRBD2 matches 14 bases. Germline values: CDR1 SGHDT, CDR2 YYEEEE. The trim removed 1 base at V and 6 bases at J, leaving 3 bases unmatched. The CDR3 contains 16 residues. In DNA form, the CDR3 reads TGTGCCAGCAGCTTGAGGACTAGCGGGAGGAGCAATGAGCAGTTCTTC. It encodes CASSLRTSGRSNEQFF.

Only one count was recorded for this clone. The chain carries TRBV19 and TRBJ1-1; TRBD1 agrees at 8 bases. The CDR3 has 17 residues. The V gene end was trimmed by 5 bases and the J gene end by 0 bases; junction bases not matched to a gene: 11. CDR1 is LNHDA, CDR2 SQIVND, per germline (reference sequence). In DNA, the CDR3 is TGTGCCAGTAGTTTTCGGACAGGGAGAAGGATGAACACTGAAGCTTTCTTT. The encoded protein is CASSFRTGRRMNTEAFF.

The chain combines TRBV28 with TRBJ2-7, with D maybe TRBD1 (5 bases). Trimming pared 1 base from V and 6 bases from J, leaving 19 bases between. The CDR3 loop spans 16 amino acids. Germline lookup yields CDR1 MDHEN and CDR2 SYDVKM. The CDR3 coding sequence is TGTGCCAGCAGTTTATCCACACCAGGGAAGCTCGGCGAGCAGTACTTC. It codes for CASSLSTPGKLGEQYF.

The rearrangement uses TRBV6-5 and TRBJ2-7, with D maybe TRBD2 (5 bases). The V end was cut by 5 bases, the J end by 3 bases, with 14 bases between. Germline values: CDR1 MNHEY, CDR2 SVGAGI. The CDR3 is made up of 14 amino acids. The CDR3 DNA follows: TGTGCCAGCAGTCTCCATACGGGATTCTACGAGCAGTACTTC. Translation gives CASSLHTGFYEQYF.

Notes on this clone: In the same sample, other DNA sequences code for this CDR3. The J gene is TRBJ2-2, the V gene TRBV18, with D perhaps given as TRBD1 or TRBD2 (6 bases each). Trimming removed 6 bases at V and 2 bases at J, with 13 bases between. CDR1 and CDR2 (germline): KGHSH, LQKENI. The length of the CDR3 is 15 residues. DNA for the CDR3: TGTGCCAGCTCTCCCACGGGGGCCAACACCGGGGAGCTGTTTTTT. Protein: CASSPTGANTGELFF.

J is TRBJ1-4 and V is TRBV5-1; the D is unclear. With 4 bases removed from V and 4 bases from J, the gap between germline ends came to 14 bases. This CDR3 region has 15 residues. Germline V gives CDR1 SGHRS, CDR2 YFSETQ. CDR3 protein: CASSPIGRSNEKLFF. The CDR3 DNA reads as TGCGCCAGCAGCCCAATTGGAAGAAGTAATGAAAAACTGTTTTTT.

The chain has TRBV5-1 and TRBJ1-3, with D perhaps TRBD1 (6 bases). This CDR3 region has 15 residues. V lost 4 bases to trimming and J lost 0 bases, with 11 bases between them. The germline V gene encodes CDR1 SGHRS and CDR2 YFSETQ. The CDR3: CASSKTGISGNTIYF. CDR3 DNA: TGCGCCAGCAGCAAGACAGGTATCTCTGGAAACACCATATATTTT.

J is TRBJ2-1 and V is TRBV19, with TRBD2 matching over 12 bases. Trimming removed 3 bases from V and 2 bases from J; junction bases left unmatched: 2. The CDR3 spans 16 residues. Germline assignment: CDR1 LNHDA and CDR2 SQIVND (reference sequence). The CDR3: CASSIPSGGAYNEQFF. Here the CDR3 DNA reads TGTGCCAGTAGTATCCCTAGCGGGGGGGCCTACAATGAGCAGTTCTTC.

The chain's CDR3 is CSGSGAGNTIYF. The CDR3, as DNA: TGCAGCGGGTCAGGGGCCGGAAACACCATATATTTT. The rearrangement joins TRBV29-1 to TRBJ1-3; possibly TRBD1 for D (6 bases). Trimming took 7 bases from V and 4 from J, leaving 11 bases between them. From germline, CDR1 is SQVTM and CDR2 ANQGSEA. The CDR3 loop spans 12 amino acids.

This rearrangement joins TRBV2 to TRBJ1-2; 7 nucleotides line up with TRBD1. The V gene end was trimmed by 5 bases and the J gene end by 7 bases; junction bases not matched to a gene: 13. Germline CDR1 is SNHLY and CDR2 is FYNNEI. This CDR3 region has 15 residues. The CDR3 DNA sequence: TGTGCCAGCAGTTCCCAGGGACAGCCCCTGGGTGGCTACACCTTC. Protein sequence: CASSSQGQPLGGYTF.

This sequence joins TRBV28 and TRBJ1-3, with D hard to call. V was pared by 5 bases and J by 8 bases, with 10 bases between. Germline V gene lookup returns CDR1 MDHEN and CDR2 SYDVKM. The CDR3 runs to 12 residues. CDR3 sequence (DNA): TGTGCCAGCAGTCCCGGGAGAGACACCATATATTTT. Amino acid sequence: CASSPGRDTIYF.

The chain has TRBV7-7 and TRBJ2-1; 8 bases align to TRBD1. CDR1 SSHAT and CDR2 FNYEAQ come from the germline V gene (reference sequence). J lost 8 bases, V lost 5 bases, and 8 bases had no gene match. The length of the CDR3 is 14 residues. The DNA of the CDR3 is TGTGCCAGCAGCCATGGACAGGGAACCGATGAGCAGTTCTTC. It specifies CASSHGQGTDEQFF. The full variable domain, with the rest looked up from reference TRBV7-7 and TRBJ2-1, is GAGVSQSPRYKVTKRGQDVTLRCDPISSHATLYWYQQALGQGPEFLTYFNYEAQPDKSGLPSDRFSAERPEGSISTLTIQRTEQRDSAMYRCASSHGQGTDEQFFGPGTRLTVL.

The CDR3 DNA sequence: TGTGCCAGCAGTGAATCTCAGGCTAGCCGCGCAGATACGCAGTATTTT. Translation: CASSESQASRADTQYF. The rearrangement uses TRBV6-1 and TRBJ2-3; D might be TRBD2 (5 bases). The CDR3 has 16 residues. Germline CDR1 is MNHNS and CDR2 is SASEGT. Trimming cost V 2 bases and J 4 bases, with 16 bases left between them.

The V gene is TRBV13, the J gene TRBJ1-2; no reliable D call. The germline V gene has CDR1 PRHDT and CDR2 FYEKMQ (reference sequence). There are 12 residues in the CDR3. Trimming left V 6 bases short and J 7 bases short, with 12 bases between. The DNA of the CDR3 is TGTGCCAGCAGGCGAACGGGCAGTGGCTACACCTTC. This codes for CASRRTGSGYTF.

The CDR3 nucleotides read TGTGCCAGTAGTATACGAGAGACAAAGGGCGAAGCTTTCTTT. Translating gives CASSIRETKGEAFF. The rearrangement joins TRBV19 to TRBJ1-1; D call uncertain. CDR1 and CDR2 from the germline V gene are LNHDA and SQIVND (reference sequence). CDR3 length: 14 amino acids. V was pared by 2 bases and J by 8 bases, with 15 bases between.

The CDR3 DNA sequence: TGTGCCAGCAGAACCGAGGCGGGGCCCACAGATACGCAGTATTTT. It is translated as CASRTEAGPTDTQYF. The chain is built from TRBV28 and TRBJ2-3; tentative D call: TRBD2 (6 bases). Trimming stripped 6 bases from V and 2 bases from J, with 15 bases between. Germline V CDR1 and CDR2: MDHEN, SYDVKM. This CDR3 region has 15 residues.

This sequence joins TRBV2 and TRBJ1-1; TRBD1 might be the D (6 bases). Looked up from germline, CDR1 is SNHLY and CDR2 is FYNNEI. Trimming removed 6 bases at V and 1 base at J, with 18 bases between. There are 16 residues in the CDR3. CDR3 protein: CASREPLGQANTEAFF. CDR3 DNA: TGTGCCAGCAGGGAACCATTGGGACAAGCGAACACTGAAGCTTTCTTT.